The entry below gives a single T cell receptor beta chain sequence along with its context. Its antigen is unknown. The sample is drawn from a study of cytomegalovirus exposure and HLA in healthy donors. Broader study findings: According to the study, around 180 TCR beta chains were cytomegalovirus-associated. In vitro testing confirmed a few CMV-associated chains as specific for CMV antigens. According to a subsequent analysis, TCR clusters identified in the first cohort showed a tendency to co-occur across the approximately 110 validation repertoires. Cytomegalovirus status, reportedly, was diagnosed with high specificity and sensitivity by the classifier.

Repertoires were generated with immunoSEQ multiplex PCR, while TCRdb's copy carries only in-frame clones and drops some. The table records about 120,000 clones, 75% to 90% of them present only once. Per the germline V gene, CDR1 is SGHRS and CDR2 is YFSETQ. The CDR3 extends over 14 amino acids. Trimming took 4 bases from V and 2 from J, leaving 12 bases between them. The sample comprised PBMCs. This clonotype originated in a woman aged 18-35 years in good health and CMV-seronegative. J is TRBJ2-5 and V is TRBV5-1; perhaps TRBD2 as D (6 bases). The DNA of the CDR3 is TGCGCCAGCAGCATGCCTGGGGGGCAAGAGACCCAGTACTTC. It is translated as CASSMPGGQETQYF.